The next 3 T cell receptor beta chains were all read from a single sample in a study of human T cells and chemical hapten exposure. The time point denotes: patch test 3, about 24 weeks after DPC sensitization. Noted treatment: therapeutic diphenylcyclopropenone sensitization with weekly scalp DPC. TCRdb re-called the RACE reads through MiXCR, storing one row per CDR3 protein. The sample has just over 95,000 distinct CDR3 sequences; 27% are singletons. The specimen comprised whole blood, sampled in connection with sensitization to the hapten diphenylcyclopropenone (DPC). The source of these receptors is a man aged 40-49 years with alopecia areata. Some clones in this sample may be carry-over from other donors' samples.

This clonotype was observed a handful of times. The chain combines TRBV3-1 with TRBJ2-1; 9 bases line up with TRBD2. The ends lost 1 base at V and 2 bases at J; junction bases unmatched: 6. CDR1 LGHDT and CDR2 YNNKEL come from the germline V gene (reference sequence). This CDR3 has 17 amino acids. CDR3: CASSQGVLAGPYNEQFF. The CDR3 coding sequence is TGTGCCAGCAGCCAAGGGGTCCTAGCGGGGCCCTACAATGAGCAGTTCTTC.

This clonotype was seen a few times. A read error may produce the germline difference seen at one junction end. The chain combines TRBV29-1 with TRBJ1-1; possible D gene TRBD1, 6 bases. This CDR3 spans 14 amino acids. The germline gives CDR1 SQVTM, CDR2 ANQGSEA. CDR3 in amino acids: CSVEEGRGRSEAFF. CDR3 nucleotides: TGCAGCGTCGAAGAGGGGCGGGGGCGTTCAGAAGCTTTCTTT.

This clonotype is a singleton in its sample. This chain uses TRBV7-9 with TRBJ1-6; no clear D gene. The CDR3 is 13 residues long. Germline values: CDR1 SEHNR, CDR2 FQNEAQ (reference sequence). Trimming shortened V by 6 bases and J by 10 bases, and 13 bases separated the two germline ends. In DNA, the CDR3 is TGTGCCAGCAGTTACGGGCGGAAGTCACCCCTCCACTTT. Amino acids: CASSYGRKSPLHF.